This entry lists 10 T cell receptor beta chains sequenced from one sample in a study of blood T cells in healthy people across ages. A second about 7 to 11 cycle PCR used barcoded and J-beta primers. MiXCR, run by TCRdb on the 5' RACE reads, gives a single entry per CDR3 protein. In the table there are about a million distinct CDR3 sequences, roughly two fifths of which are singletons. Material for sequencing was blood. Receptors originate from a man between 18 and 29 years old in good health.

CDR3 residues: CASRNFRGLEDNEQFF. The CDR3 DNA sequence: TGTGCCAGCAGGAACTTCAGGGGGTTAGAGGACAATGAGCAGTTCTTC. The V call is TRBV6-5, the J call TRBJ2-1, with 7 bases lining up with TRBD1. Germline CDR1 and CDR2: MNHEY and SVGAGI. J gave up 5 bases and V 6 bases, and 13 bases lay outside the gene matches. The CDR3 has 16 amino acids.

This sequence joins TRBV20-1 and TRBJ2-1; no firm D call. This CDR3 is 14 amino acids long. V lost 1 base and J lost 0, with 7 bases in between. Germline lookup yields CDR1 DFQATT and CDR2 SNEGSKA (reference sequence). The CDR3 DNA sequence: TGCAGTGCTAGAGTGCCTAGCTCCTACAATGAGCAGTTCTTC. It encodes CSARVPSSYNEQFF.

This clonotype was detected only a few times. The chain employs TRBV28 and TRBJ1-5; D gene unclear. Trimming cost V 4 bases and J 5 bases, with 6 bases left between them. This CDR3 spans 12 amino acids. Germline assignment: CDR1 MDHEN and CDR2 SYDVKM. The CDR3 DNA sequence: TGTGCCAGCAGTTGGAGGGATCAGCCCCAGCATTTT. Its protein product is CASSWRDQPQHF.

J is TRBJ1-2 and V is TRBV15; D may be TRBD1 (6 bases). The CDR3 loop spans 17 amino acids. Deletions cut 5 bases from V and 4 bases from J, with 23 bases between. Germline CDR1 is LNHNV and CDR2 is YYDKDF (reference sequence). The CDR3 coding sequence is TGTGCCACCAGCTCCAATGAGGGGGGGCCGGATTTCTATGGCTACACCTTC. Translation: CATSSNEGGPDFYGYTF.

This clonotype has more than one count but fewer than ten. The chain employs TRBV27 and TRBJ1-1; 9 bases are a match to TRBD1. This CDR3 is 16 amino acids long. The V gene end was trimmed by 7 bases and the J gene end by 6 bases; junction bases not matched to a gene: 15. CDR1 and CDR2 (germline): MNHEY, SMNVEV (reference sequence). The CDR3 protein is CASKRPGQGSRAEAFF. Written as DNA, the CDR3 is TGTGCCAGCAAACGTCCGGGACAGGGATCGAGGGCTGAAGCTTTCTTT.

V usage is TRBV2 and J usage is TRBJ1-1; D perhaps matches TRBD1 (5 bases). The germline V gene encodes CDR1 SNHLY and CDR2 FYNNEI. The CDR3 has 11 amino acids. Trimming removed 6 bases from V and 10 bases from J, with 12 bases in between. The CDR3: CASRGHLGAFF. CDR3 nucleotides: TGTGCCAGCAGAGGACACTTAGGAGCTTTCTTT.

The CDR3 nucleotides are TGTGCCAGCAGCTTAACCAGCAGCGTCACAGATACGCAGTATTTT. It yields the protein CASSLTSSVTDTQYF. The rearrangement links TRBV7-3 to TRBJ2-3; no clear D. Trimming removed 0 bases at V and 2 bases at J, with 9 bases between. Germline V gene lookup returns CDR1 SGHTA and CDR2 FQGTGA. The CDR3 sequence is 15 residues long.

This clonotype was recorded a few times. The chain joins TRBV7-9 to TRBJ1-2; the D is unclear. V was shortened by 1 base and J by 4 bases, with 13 bases between the two germline ends. Germline CDR1 reads SEHNR; CDR2 reads FQNEAQ (reference sequence). There are 15 residues in the CDR3. This chain's CDR3 is CASSLDGIAAYGYTF. CDR3 sequence (DNA): TGTGCCAGCAGCTTAGACGGGATAGCAGCCTATGGCTACACCTTC.

V is TRBV6-2 or TRBV6-3 and J is TRBJ1-5; D ambiguous. The CDR3 extends over 12 amino acids. The germline gives CDR1 MNHEY, CDR2 SVGEGT. V was cut by 8 bases and J by 4 bases, with 9 bases left in between. CDR3 protein: CASRYLNQPQHF. The CDR3 DNA sequence: TGTGCCAGCCGCTATTTGAATCAGCCCCAGCATTTT.

In this sample, this clonotype turned up a few times. The V call is TRBV7-2, the J call TRBJ2-3; unclear D gene. CDR1 SGHTA and CDR2 FQGNSA come from the germline V gene. Trimming removed 6 bases at V and 5 bases at J, with 15 bases between. The CDR3 is 14 residues long. CDR3 coding DNA: TGTGCCAGCAGGAAAGGGCCTGAGGTAGATACGCAGTATTTT. Amino acids: CASRKGPEVDTQYF.